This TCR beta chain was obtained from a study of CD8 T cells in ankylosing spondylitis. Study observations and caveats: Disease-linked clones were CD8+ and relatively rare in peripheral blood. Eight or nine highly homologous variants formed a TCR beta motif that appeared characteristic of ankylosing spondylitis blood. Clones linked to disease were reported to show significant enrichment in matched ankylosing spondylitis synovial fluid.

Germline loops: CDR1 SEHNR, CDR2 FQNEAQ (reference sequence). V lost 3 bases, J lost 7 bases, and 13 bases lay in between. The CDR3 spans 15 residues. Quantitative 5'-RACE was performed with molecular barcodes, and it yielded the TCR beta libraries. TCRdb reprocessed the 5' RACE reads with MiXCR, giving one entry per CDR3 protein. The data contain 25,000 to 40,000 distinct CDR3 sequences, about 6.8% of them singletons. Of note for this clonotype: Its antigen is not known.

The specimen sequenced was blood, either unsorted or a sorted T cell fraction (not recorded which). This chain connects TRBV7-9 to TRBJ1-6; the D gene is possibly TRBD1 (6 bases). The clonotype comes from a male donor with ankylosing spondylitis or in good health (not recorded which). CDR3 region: CASSFTGQINSPLHF. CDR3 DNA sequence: TGTGCCAGCAGCTTTACGGGACAAATAAATTCACCCCTCCACTTT.